This TCR beta chain is drawn from a study of blood T cell repertoires in COVID-19. The CDR3 contains 15 residues. From germline, CDR1 is SGDLS and CDR2 YYNGEE. Notes on this clone: At one end the junction does not follow the germline gene, possibly because of a read error.

The assay was immunoSEQ multiplex PCR, and TCRdb's table has in-frame clones only and misses some. The data show 130,000 to 150,000 clones, 85% to 90% seen once. The specimen sequenced was peripheral blood. The chain employs TRBV9 and TRBJ2-4; 7 bases are a match to TRBD1. The clonotype was recovered from a human donor in a cohort sampled during active COVID-19. CDR3: CASSPTGTAQNIQYF. The CDR3, as DNA: TGTGCCAGCAGCCCCACTGGGACAGCCCAAAACATTCAGTACTTC.